The sequence of this T cell receptor beta chain was determined in a study of identical twins. Regarding the study as a whole: Part of the zero-insertion signal could reflect confounding by invariant MAIT and iNKT cells. Not following the same donors, the study drew its conclusions from cross-sectional statistical analysis. Modelling approaches yielded underestimates of out-of-frame TCR alpha sharing between monozygotic twins.

Details on this clonotype: Its antigen is still unknown.

TCRdb reanalysed the 5' RACE reads using MiXCR and keeps one entry per CDR3 protein. The table shows hundreds of thousands of distinct CDR3 sequences, with approximately 6% occurring only once. The germline CDR1 and CDR2 sequences are SQVTM and ANQGSEA. CDR3 size: 14 residues. The V gene lost 4 bases and the J gene lost 2 bases, with 14 bases spanning the gap. This receptor was identified in a man younger than 35 in good health. The sequencing sample was made of naive T cells sorted from blood. The chain is built from TRBV29-1 and TRBJ2-5; D possibly corresponds to TRBD2 (6 bases). The CDR3: CSVAGRGGQETQYF. For the CDR3, the DNA is TGCAGCGTTGCCGGGCGGGGTGGGCAAGAGACCCAGTACTTC. Drawing the rest from reference TRBV29-1 and TRBJ2-5, the complete variable domain is SAVISQKPSRDICQRGTSLTIQCQVDSQVTMMFWYRQQPGQSLTLIATANQGSEATYESGFVIDKFPISRPNLTFSTLTVSNMSPEDSSIYLCSVAGRGGQETQYFGPGTRLLVL.